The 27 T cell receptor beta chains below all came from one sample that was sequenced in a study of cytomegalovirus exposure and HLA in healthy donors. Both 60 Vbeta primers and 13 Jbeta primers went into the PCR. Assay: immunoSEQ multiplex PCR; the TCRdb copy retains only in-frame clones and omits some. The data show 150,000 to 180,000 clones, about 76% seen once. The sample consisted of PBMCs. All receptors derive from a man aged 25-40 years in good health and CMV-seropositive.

The CDR3 region is CASSPGGLYGYTF. The CDR3, as DNA: TGTGCCAGCAGCCCTGGGGGCTTATATGGCTACACCTTC. The gene calls are TRBV25-1 and TRBJ1-2; TRBD1 is a possible D gene (6 bases). The CDR3 spans 13 residues. Germline lookup yields CDR1 MGHDK and CDR2 SYGVNS. The germline V and J ends were trimmed by 6 bases and 5 bases, with 13 bases remaining between them.

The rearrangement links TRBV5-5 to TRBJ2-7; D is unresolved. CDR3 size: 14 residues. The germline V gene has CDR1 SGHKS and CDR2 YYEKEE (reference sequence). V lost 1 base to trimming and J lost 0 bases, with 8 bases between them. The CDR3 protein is CASSLSVISYEQYF. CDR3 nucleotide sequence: TGTGCCAGCAGCTTGTCGGTAATCTCCTACGAGCAGTACTTC.

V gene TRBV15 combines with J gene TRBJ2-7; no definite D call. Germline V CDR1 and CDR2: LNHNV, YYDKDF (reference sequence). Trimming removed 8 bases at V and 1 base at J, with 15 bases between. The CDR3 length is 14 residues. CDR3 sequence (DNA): TGTGCCACCGCAATTCGCGGCGGATCCTACGAGCAGTACTTC. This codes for CATAIRGGSYEQYF.

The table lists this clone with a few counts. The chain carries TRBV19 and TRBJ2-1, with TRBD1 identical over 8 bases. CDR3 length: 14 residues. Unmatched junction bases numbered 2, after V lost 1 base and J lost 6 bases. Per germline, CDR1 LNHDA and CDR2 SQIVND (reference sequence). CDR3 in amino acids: CASSIGTGTNEQFF. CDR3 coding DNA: TGTGCCAGTAGTATAGGGACAGGGACCAATGAGCAGTTCTTC.

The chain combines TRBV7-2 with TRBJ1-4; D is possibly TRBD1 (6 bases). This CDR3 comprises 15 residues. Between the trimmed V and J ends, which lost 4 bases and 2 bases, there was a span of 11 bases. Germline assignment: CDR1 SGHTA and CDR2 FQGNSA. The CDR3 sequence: CASSSTGNTNEKLFF. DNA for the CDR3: TGTGCCAGCAGCTCCACAGGGAATACTAATGAAAAACTGTTTTTT.

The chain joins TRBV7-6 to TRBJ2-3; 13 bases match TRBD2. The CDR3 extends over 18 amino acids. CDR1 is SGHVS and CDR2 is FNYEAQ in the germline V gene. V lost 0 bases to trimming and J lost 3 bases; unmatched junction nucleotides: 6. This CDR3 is CASSLAMGLAGSTDTQYF. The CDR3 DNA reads TGTGCCAGCAGCTTAGCGATGGGACTAGCGGGATCGACAGATACGCAGTATTTT.

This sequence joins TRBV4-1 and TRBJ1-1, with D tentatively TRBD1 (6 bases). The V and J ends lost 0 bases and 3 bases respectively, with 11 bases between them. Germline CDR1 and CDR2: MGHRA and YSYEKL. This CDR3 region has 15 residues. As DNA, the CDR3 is TGCGCCAGCAGCCAAGAGGGGGCTCGGGACACTGAAGCTTTCTTT. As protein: CASSQEGARDTEAFF.

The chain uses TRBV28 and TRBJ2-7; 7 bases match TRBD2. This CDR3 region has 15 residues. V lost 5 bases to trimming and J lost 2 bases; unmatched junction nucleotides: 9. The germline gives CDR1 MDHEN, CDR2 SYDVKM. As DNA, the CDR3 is TGTGCCAGCAGTGCGCGGGGGAAGGTCGCCTACGAGCAGTACTTC. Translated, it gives CASSARGKVAYEQYF.

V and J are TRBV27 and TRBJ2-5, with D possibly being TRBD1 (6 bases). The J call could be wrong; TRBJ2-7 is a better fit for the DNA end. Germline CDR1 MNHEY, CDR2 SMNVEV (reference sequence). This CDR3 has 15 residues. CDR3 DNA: TGTGCCAGCACCATTGAGTTTGGCAGGGGCCACGAGCAGTACTTC. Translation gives CASTIEFGRGHEQYF.

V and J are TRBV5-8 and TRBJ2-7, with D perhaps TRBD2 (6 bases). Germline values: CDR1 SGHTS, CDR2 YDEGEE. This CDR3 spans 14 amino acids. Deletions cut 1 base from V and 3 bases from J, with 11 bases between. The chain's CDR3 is CASSLRGLYYEQYF. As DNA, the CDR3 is TGTGCCAGCAGCTTGCGGGGACTTTACTACGAGCAGTACTTC. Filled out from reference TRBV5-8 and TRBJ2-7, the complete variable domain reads EAGVTQSPTHLIKTRGQQATLRCSPISGHTSVYWYQQALGLGLQFLLWYDEGEERNRGNFPPRFSGRQFPNYSSELNVNALELEDSALYLCASSLRGLYYEQYFGPGTRLTVT.

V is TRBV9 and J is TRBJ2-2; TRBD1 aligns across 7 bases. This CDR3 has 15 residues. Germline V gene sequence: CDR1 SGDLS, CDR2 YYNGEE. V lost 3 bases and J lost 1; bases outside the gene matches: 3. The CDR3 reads CASSGRQGNTGELFF. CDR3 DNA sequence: TGTGCCAGCAGCGGGAGACAGGGGAACACCGGGGAGCTGTTTTTT.

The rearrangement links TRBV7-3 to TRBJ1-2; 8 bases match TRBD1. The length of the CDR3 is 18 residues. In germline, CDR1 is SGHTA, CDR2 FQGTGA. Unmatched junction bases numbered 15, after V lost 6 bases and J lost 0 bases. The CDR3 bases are TGTGCCAGCAGATTCCCAGGACAGGGACGGACTACTAACTATGGCTACACCTTC. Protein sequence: CASRFPGQGRTTNYGYTF.

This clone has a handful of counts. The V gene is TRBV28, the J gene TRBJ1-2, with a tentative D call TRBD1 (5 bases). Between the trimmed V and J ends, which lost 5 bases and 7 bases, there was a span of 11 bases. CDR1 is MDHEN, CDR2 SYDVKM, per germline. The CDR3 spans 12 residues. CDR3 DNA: TGTGCCAGCAGTCCAAAGGGGTTTGGCTACACCTTC. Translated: CASSPKGFGYTF.

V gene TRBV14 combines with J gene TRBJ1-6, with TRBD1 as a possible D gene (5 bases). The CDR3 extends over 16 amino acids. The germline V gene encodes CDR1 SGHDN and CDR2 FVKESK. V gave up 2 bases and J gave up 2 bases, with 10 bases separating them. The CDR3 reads CASSQKEGTYNSPLHF. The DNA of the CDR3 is TGTGCCAGCAGCCAAAAGGAGGGGACCTATAATTCACCCCTCCACTTT.

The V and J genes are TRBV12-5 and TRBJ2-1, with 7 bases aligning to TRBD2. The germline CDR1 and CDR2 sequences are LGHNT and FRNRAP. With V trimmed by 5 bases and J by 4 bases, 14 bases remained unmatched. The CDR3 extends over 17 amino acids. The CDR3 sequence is CASGLPRGAGVYNEQFF. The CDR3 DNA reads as TGTGCTAGTGGTCTCCCCCGGGGTGCGGGGGTTTACAATGAGCAGTTCTTC. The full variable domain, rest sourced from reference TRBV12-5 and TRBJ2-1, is DARVTQTPRHKVTEMGQEVTMRCQPILGHNTVFWYRQTMMQGLELLAYFRNRAPLDDSGMPKDRFSAEMPDATLATLKIQPSEPRDSAVYFCASGLPRGAGVYNEQFFGPGTRLTVL.

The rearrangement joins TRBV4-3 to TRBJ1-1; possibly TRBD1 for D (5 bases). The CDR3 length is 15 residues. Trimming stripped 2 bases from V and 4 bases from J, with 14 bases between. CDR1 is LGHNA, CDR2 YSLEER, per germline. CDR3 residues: CASSQFWQGGTEAFF. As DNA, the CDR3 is TGCGCCAGCAGCCAATTCTGGCAGGGAGGCACTGAAGCTTTCTTT.

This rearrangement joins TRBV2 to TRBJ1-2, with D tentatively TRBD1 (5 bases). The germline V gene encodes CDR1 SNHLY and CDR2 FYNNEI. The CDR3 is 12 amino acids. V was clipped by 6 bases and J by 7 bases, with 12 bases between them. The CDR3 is CASSQGRAGYTF. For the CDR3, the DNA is TGTGCCAGCAGCCAGGGTCGGGCTGGCTACACCTTC.

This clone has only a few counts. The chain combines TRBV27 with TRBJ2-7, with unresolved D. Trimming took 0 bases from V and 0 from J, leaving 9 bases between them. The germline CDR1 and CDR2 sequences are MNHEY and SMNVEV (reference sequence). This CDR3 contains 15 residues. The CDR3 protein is CASSLSPVSSYEQYF. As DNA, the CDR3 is TGTGCCAGCAGTTTATCACCGGTGAGCTCCTACGAGCAGTACTTC.

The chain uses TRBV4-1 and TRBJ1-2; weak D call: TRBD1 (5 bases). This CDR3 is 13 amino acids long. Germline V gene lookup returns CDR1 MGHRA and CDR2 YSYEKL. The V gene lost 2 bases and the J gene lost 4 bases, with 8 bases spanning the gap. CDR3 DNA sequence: TGCGCCAGCAGCCAACCAGGGTCCTATGGCTACACCTTC. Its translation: CASSQPGSYGYTF.

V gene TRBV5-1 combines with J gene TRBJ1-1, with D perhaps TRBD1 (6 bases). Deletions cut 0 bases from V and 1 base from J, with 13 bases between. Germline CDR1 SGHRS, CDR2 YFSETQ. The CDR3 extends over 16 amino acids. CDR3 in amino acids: CASSLGPQGRNTEAFF. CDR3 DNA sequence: TGCGCCAGCAGCTTGGGGCCGCAGGGGAGGAACACTGAAGCTTTCTTT. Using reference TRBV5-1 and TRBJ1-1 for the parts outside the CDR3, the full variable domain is KAGVTQTPRYLIKTRGQQVTLSCSPISGHRSVSWYQQTPGQGLQFLFEYFSETQRNKGNFPGRFSGRQFSNSRSEMNVSTLELGDSALYLCASSLGPQGRNTEAFFGQGTRLTVV.

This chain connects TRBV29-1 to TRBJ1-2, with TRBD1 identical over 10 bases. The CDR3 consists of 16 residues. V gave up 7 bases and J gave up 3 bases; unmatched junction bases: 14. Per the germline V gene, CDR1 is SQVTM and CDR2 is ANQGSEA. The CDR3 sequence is CSATGTGADHYYGYTF. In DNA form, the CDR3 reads TGCAGCGCCACCGGGACAGGGGCGGACCACTACTATGGCTACACCTTC. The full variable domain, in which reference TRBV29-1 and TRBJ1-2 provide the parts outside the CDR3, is SAVISQKPSRDICQRGTSLTIQCQVDSQVTMMFWYRQQPGQSLTLIATANQGSEATYESGFVIDKFPISRPNLTFSTLTVSNMSPEDSSIYLCSATGTGADHYYGYTFGSGTRLTVV.

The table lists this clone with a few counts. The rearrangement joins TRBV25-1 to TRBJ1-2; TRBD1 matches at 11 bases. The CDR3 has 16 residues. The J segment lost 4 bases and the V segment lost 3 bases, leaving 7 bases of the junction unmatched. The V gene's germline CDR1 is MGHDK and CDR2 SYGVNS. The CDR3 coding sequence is TGTGCCAGCAGTGACGGGACAGGGGGAAGTGTCTATGGCTACACCTTC. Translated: CASSDGTGGSVYGYTF.

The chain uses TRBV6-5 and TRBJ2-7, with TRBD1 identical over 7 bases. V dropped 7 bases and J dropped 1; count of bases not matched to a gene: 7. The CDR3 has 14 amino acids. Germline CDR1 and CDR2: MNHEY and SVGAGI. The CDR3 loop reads CASILTGSSYEQYF. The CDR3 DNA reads TGTGCCAGCATTTTGACAGGGTCTTCCTACGAGCAGTACTTC.

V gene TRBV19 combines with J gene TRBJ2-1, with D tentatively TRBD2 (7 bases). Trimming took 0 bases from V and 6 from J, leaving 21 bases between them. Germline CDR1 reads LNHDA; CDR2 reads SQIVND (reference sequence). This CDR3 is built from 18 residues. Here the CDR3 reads CASSIEGGAPGWGNEQFF. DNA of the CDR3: TGTGCCAGTAGTATAGAAGGGGGGGCCCCAGGTTGGGGCAATGAGCAGTTCTTC.

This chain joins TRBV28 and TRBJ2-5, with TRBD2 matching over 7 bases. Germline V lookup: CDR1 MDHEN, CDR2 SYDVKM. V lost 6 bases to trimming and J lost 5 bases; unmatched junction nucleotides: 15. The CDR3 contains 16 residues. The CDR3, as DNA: TGTGCCAGCAGCCAAACAGAGACTAGCACCCTGGAGACCCAGTACTTC. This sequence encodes CASSQTETSTLETQYF.

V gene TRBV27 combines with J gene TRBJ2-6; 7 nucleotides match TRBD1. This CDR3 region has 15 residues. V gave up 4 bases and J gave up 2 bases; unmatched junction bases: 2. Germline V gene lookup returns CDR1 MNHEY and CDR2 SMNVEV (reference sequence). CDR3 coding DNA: TGTGCCAGCAGTTACAGGGGTGCTGGGGCCAACGTCCTGACTTTC. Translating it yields CASSYRGAGANVLTF.

The CDR3 DNA reads as TGTGCCAGCAGTGAGGAACGGGGCCAGGGGGCAGCTTTCTTT. It specifies CASSEERGQGAAFF. V gene TRBV2 combines with J gene TRBJ1-1, with TRBD1 matching 8 bases. This CDR3 region has 14 residues. The V gene's germline CDR1 is SNHLY and CDR2 FYNNEI. The V segment lost 3 bases and the J segment 10 bases; nucleotides outside the gene matches: 10. The entire variable domain, with the rest obtained from reference TRBV2 and TRBJ1-1, is as follows: EPEVTQTPSHQVTQMGQEVILRCVPISNHLYFYWYRQILGQKVEFLVSFYNNEISEKSEIFDDQFSVERPDGSNFTLKIRSTKLEDSAMYFCASSEERGQGAAFFGQGTRLTVV.